One and the same sample provided the 27 T cell receptor beta chains below, sequenced in a study of blood T cell repertoires in COVID-19. Profiling relied on immunoSEQ multiplex PCR, and the TCRdb table lists in-frame clones only, not all of them. The table records roughly 140,000 clones, 88% of them present only once. Specimen: peripheral blood. Source of these receptors: a human donor in a cohort sampled during active COVID-19.

The genes are TRBV9 and TRBJ1-2; D uncertain. V lost 4 bases, J lost 2 bases, and 6 bases lay in between. Germline-derived CDR1 and CDR2 are SGDLS and YYNGEE. CDR3 length: 12 amino acids. The CDR3 coding sequence is TGTGCCAGCAGCTCGCTAAACTATGGCTACACCTTC. It translates to CASSSLNYGYTF.

The rearrangement links TRBV10-3 to TRBJ2-1, with D hard to call. Looked up from germline, CDR1 is ENHRY and CDR2 is SYGVKD. The CDR3 covers 13 residues. V gave up 7 bases and J gave up 0 bases, with 7 bases separating them. The CDR3 DNA reads TGTGCCATCAAGGCTAGCTCCTACAATGAGCAGTTCTTC. Translated, it gives CAIKASSYNEQFF.

The DNA for the CDR3 is TGTGCCAGCAGCTCGTCAGGGTACGCCTATGGCTACACCTTC. It specifies CASSSSGYAYGYTF. The chain is built from TRBV7-9 and TRBJ1-2; maybe TRBD1 (5 bases). The V and J ends lost 4 bases and 4 bases respectively, with 13 bases between them. The CDR3 totals 14 residues. Germline loops: CDR1 SEHNR, CDR2 FQNEAQ (reference sequence). The variable domain in full, with the rest retrieved from reference TRBV7-9 and TRBJ1-2, is DTGVSQNPRHKITKRGQNVTFRCDPISEHNRLYWYRQTLGQGPEFLTYFQNEAQLEKSRLLSDRFSAERPKGSFSTLEIQRTEQGDSAMYLCASSSSGYAYGYTFGSGTRLTVV.

The chain recombines TRBV19 with TRBJ1-2; 7 positions match TRBD1. Germline V gene sequence: CDR1 LNHDA, CDR2 SQIVND (reference sequence). V trimming: 5 bases; J trimming: 2 bases; junction bases outside the gene matches: 5. The CDR3 extends over 14 amino acids. The CDR3 sequence: CASSPRQGNYGYTF. The CDR3 DNA reads TGTGCCAGTAGTCCTAGACAGGGCAACTATGGCTACACCTTC.

J is TRBJ1-5 and V is TRBV10-3; 7 bases line up with TRBD1. The junction had 5 bases not matched to a gene; V was cut back by 7 bases and J by 5 bases. CDR1 ENHRY and CDR2 SYGVKD come from the germline V gene. CDR3 length: 13 amino acids. The CDR3 spells CAITDRLDQPQHF. The CDR3 DNA reads as TGTGCCATCACGGACAGGCTAGATCAGCCCCAGCATTTT.

J is TRBJ1-3 and V is TRBV25-1; D is unclear. Germline V gives CDR1 MGHDK, CDR2 SYGVNS. Trimming removed 5 bases from V and 1 base from J, with 3 bases in between. This CDR3 is built from 12 residues. CDR3 sequence: CASSPSGNTIYF. In DNA form, the CDR3 reads TGTGCCAGCAGTCCGTCTGGAAACACCATATATTTT.

The chain employs TRBV6-5 and TRBJ2-1, with D hard to call. The germline V gene encodes CDR1 MNHEY and CDR2 SVGAGI. V lost 3 bases and J 5 bases, leaving 11 bases between the germline ends. The CDR3 sequence is 14 residues long. The CDR3 nucleotides read TGTGCCAGCAGTTATTCCGACATTAACAATGAGCAGTTCTTC. Protein: CASSYSDINNEQFF.

This rearrangement joins TRBV16 to TRBJ1-2, with 7 bases identical to TRBD1. Germline CDR1 reads KGHSY; CDR2 reads FQNENV. Trimming removed 7 bases from V and 0 bases from J; junction bases left unmatched: 8. This CDR3 is 15 amino acids long. The CDR3 nucleotides read TGTGCCAGCACCACAGGGGATTCAGCTAACTATGGCTACACCTTC. Translating gives CASTTGDSANYGYTF.

CDR3 in amino acids: CASSFSWGLAGETNTGELFF. CDR3 nucleotide sequence: TGTGCCAGCAGTTTCTCTTGGGGACTAGCGGGCGAAACGAACACCGGGGAGCTGTTTTTT. The chain has TRBV28 and TRBJ2-2, with 12 bases lining up with TRBD2. Germline-derived CDR1 and CDR2 are MDHEN and SYDVKM. This CDR3 is 20 amino acids long. Unmatched junction bases numbered 11, after V lost 3 bases and J lost 0 bases.

This clone occurred once. The chain uses TRBV5-1 and TRBJ2-3; 11 bases line up with TRBD2. Germline trimming cut 5 bases from V and 0 bases from J; bases unmatched to any gene: 11. CDR1 is SGHRS, CDR2 YFSETQ, per germline. The CDR3 sequence is 18 residues long. The CDR3 nucleotides read TGCGCCAGCAGACTACTAGCGGGGGCTCCGACTAGCACAGATACGCAGTATTTT. This codes for CASRLLAGAPTSTDTQYF.

This chain joins TRBV6-5 and TRBJ2-7; D unresolved. Per germline, CDR1 MNHEY and CDR2 SVGAGI. The CDR3 consists of 14 residues. Trimming took 6 bases from V and 0 from J, leaving 12 bases between them. DNA of the CDR3: TGTGCCAGCAGCCCCCGCATGAGCTCCTACGAGCAGTACTTC. Protein: CASSPRMSSYEQYF.

This sequence joins TRBV7-6 and TRBJ1-1, with D perhaps TRBD1 (6 bases). Germline CDR1 and CDR2: SGHVS and FNYEAQ. The CDR3 runs to 15 residues. V gave up 4 bases and J gave up 4 bases, with 16 bases separating them. The chain's CDR3 is CASSSLTGSATEAFF. In DNA form, the CDR3 reads TGTGCCAGCAGCTCTCTAACAGGGAGTGCCACTGAAGCTTTCTTT.

CDR3 nucleotides: TGTGCCAGCAGCCGGACAGGGGGCACAGATACGCAGTATTTT. It encodes CASSRTGGTDTQYF. The V gene is TRBV6-4, the J gene TRBJ2-3; the match to TRBD1 covers 9 bases. Germline V gene lookup returns CDR1 MRHNA and CDR2 SNTAGT. The CDR3 covers 14 residues. V trimming: 6 bases; J trimming: 1 base; junction bases outside the gene matches: 2.

The rearrangement joins TRBV3-1 (or the pseudogene TRBV3-2) to TRBJ1-1, with TRBD1 as a possible D gene (5 bases). Trimming stripped 1 base from V and 0 bases from J, with 12 bases between. The germline gives CDR1 LGHDT, CDR2 YNNKEL (reference sequence). The CDR3 is made up of 16 amino acids. CDR3 sequence (DNA): TGTGCCAGCAGCCAAGGGGGGTGGAGGGTGAACACTGAAGCTTTCTTT. Translating it yields CASSQGGWRVNTEAFF.

CDR3 in DNA: TGTGCCAGCAGCTTCGCGGGGGGGACAGGGGCGGTCGGCTATGGCTACACCTTC. It yields the protein CASSFAGGTGAVGYGYTF. The rearrangement uses TRBV7-9 and TRBJ1-2; 10 bases line up with TRBD1. The germline CDR1 and CDR2 sequences are SEHNR and FQNEAQ (reference sequence). With V trimmed by 3 bases and J by 4 bases, 14 bases remained unmatched. The CDR3 sequence is 18 residues long.

The genes are TRBV10-3 and TRBJ2-7, with TRBD1 matching over 8 bases. V lost 3 bases to trimming and J lost 2 bases; unmatched junction nucleotides: 3. The CDR3 has 14 residues. CDR1 and CDR2 from the germline V gene are ENHRY and SYGVKD. In DNA, the CDR3 is TGTGCCATCAGTGAAACAGGGGGTGCCTACGAGCAGTACTTC. It codes for CAISETGGAYEQYF.

The chain has TRBV7-9 and TRBJ2-2, with 9 nucleotides matching TRBD1. CDR1 is SEHNR and CDR2 is FQNEAQ in the germline V gene (reference sequence). V was clipped by 4 bases and J by 5 bases; unmatched bases: 8. CDR3 length: 16 residues. The CDR3 coding sequence is TGTGCCAGCAGCTCGTCCGGGACAGGGAGTACCGGGGAGCTGTTTTTT. It translates to CASSSSGTGSTGELFF.

This sequence joins TRBV2 and TRBJ2-7; TRBD2 aligns across 12 bases. The CDR3 extends over 14 amino acids. The V gene end was trimmed by 6 bases and the J gene end by 5 bases; junction bases not matched to a gene: 5. The V gene's germline CDR1 is SNHLY and CDR2 FYNNEI. CDR3 in DNA: TGTGCCAGCAGCACTAGCGGGGGGCCGGACGAGCAGTACTTC. It is translated as CASSTSGGPDEQYF.

Details on this clone: Other DNA variants within this sample encode the same CDR3. This chain connects TRBV6-5 to TRBJ1-3; 7 bases match TRBD1. Germline lookup yields CDR1 MNHEY and CDR2 SVGAGI. Trimming cost V 5 bases and J 2 bases; bases outside gene matches: 3. There are 14 residues in the CDR3. CDR3: CASSLTGAGNTIYF. The CDR3 DNA reads as TGTGCCAGCAGTCTTACAGGGGCTGGAAACACCATATATTTT.

The chain joins TRBV5-7 to TRBJ1-6; D unresolved. Being an ORF, TRBV5-7 has a function that is uncertain. Trimming took 3 bases from V and 0 from J, leaving 10 bases between them. The CDR3 is 16 amino acids. Written as DNA, the CDR3 is TGTGCCAGCAGCTCTCCGGGGAGCTCCTATAATTCACCCCTCCACTTT. It specifies CASSSPGSSYNSPLHF.

The genes are TRBV15 and TRBJ1-1; 8 nucleotides match TRBD1. The germline V gene has CDR1 LNHNV and CDR2 YYDKDF (reference sequence). Trimming cost V 3 bases and J 0 bases; bases outside gene matches: 3. This CDR3 is built from 15 residues. CDR3 in amino acids: CATSRETGVNTEAFF. The CDR3, as DNA: TGTGCCACCAGCAGGGAGACAGGGGTGAACACTGAAGCTTTCTTT.

The V and J genes are TRBV19 and TRBJ2-5; 16 bases agree with TRBD2. The germline CDR1 and CDR2 sequences are LNHDA and SQIVND (reference sequence). CDR3 length equals 15 residues. V was clipped by 6 bases and J by 3 bases; unmatched bases: 1. CDR3 bases: TGTGCCAGTAGGGGACTAGCGGGGGGGGAAGAGACCCAGTACTTC. Encoded protein: CASRGLAGGEETQYF.

The rearrangement links TRBV19 to TRBJ1-6, with 10 bases aligning to TRBD1. The CDR3 contains 14 residues. The V and J ends lost 4 bases and 10 bases, in that order; junction bases with no gene match: 4. Germline V CDR1 and CDR2: LNHDA, SQIVND (reference sequence). The CDR3 loop is CASSRTGGRSPLHF. Here the CDR3 DNA reads TGTGCCAGTAGTAGGACAGGGGGTCGATCACCCCTCCACTTT. Supplemented by reference TRBV19 and TRBJ1-6, the full variable domain reads DGGITQSPKYLFRKEGQNVTLSCEQNLNHDAMYWYRQDPGQGLRLIYYSQIVNDFQKGDIAEGYSVSREKKESFPLTVTSAQKNPTAFYLCASSRTGGRSPLHFGNGTRLTVT.

The table lists this clone with a few counts. The gene calls are TRBV6-5 and TRBJ2-5; 8 nucleotides line up with TRBD2. This CDR3 has 14 amino acids. The V segment lost 7 bases and the J segment 5 bases; nucleotides outside the gene matches: 9. Germline V CDR1 and CDR2: MNHEY, SVGAGI. The CDR3 nucleotides read TGTGCCAGCACTACCGGGGGGGCCCTGGAGACCCAGTACTTC. Amino acids: CASTTGGALETQYF.

The gene calls are TRBV5-1 and TRBJ2-1; D possibly corresponds to TRBD1 (6 bases). The CDR3 is 13 residues long. The V end was cut by 5 bases, the J end by 7 bases, with 13 bases between. The germline CDR1 and CDR2 sequences are SGHRS and YFSETQ. CDR3 DNA: TGCGCCAGCAGTTACACAGGGCGGAATGAGCAGTTCTTC. It encodes CASSYTGRNEQFF. The whole variable domain, remainder taken from reference TRBV5-1 and TRBJ2-1, is KAGVTQTPRYLIKTRGQQVTLSCSPISGHRSVSWYQQTPGQGLQFLFEYFSETQRNKGNFPGRFSGRQFSNSRSEMNVSTLELGDSALYLCASSYTGRNEQFFGPGTRLTVL.

The chain carries TRBV5-1 and TRBJ2-6; 9 bases match TRBD1. The CDR3 is 18 amino acids. The germline V gene encodes CDR1 SGHRS and CDR2 YFSETQ. J was trimmed by 0 bases and V by 4 bases; bases with no gene match: 8. CDR3: CASSTRTGDYSGANVLTF. In DNA form, the CDR3 reads TGCGCCAGCAGCACGAGGACAGGGGACTACTCTGGGGCCAACGTCCTGACTTTC.

V and J are TRBV27 and TRBJ2-5; 10 bases map to TRBD1. V lost 6 bases, J lost 5 bases, and 9 bases stayed unmatched. CDR1 MNHEY and CDR2 SMNVEV come from the germline V gene (reference sequence). The CDR3 loop spans 15 amino acids. This CDR3 reads CASSRPPGQGETQYF. DNA of the CDR3: TGTGCCAGCAGCCGGCCCCCGGGACAGGGGGAGACCCAGTACTTC.